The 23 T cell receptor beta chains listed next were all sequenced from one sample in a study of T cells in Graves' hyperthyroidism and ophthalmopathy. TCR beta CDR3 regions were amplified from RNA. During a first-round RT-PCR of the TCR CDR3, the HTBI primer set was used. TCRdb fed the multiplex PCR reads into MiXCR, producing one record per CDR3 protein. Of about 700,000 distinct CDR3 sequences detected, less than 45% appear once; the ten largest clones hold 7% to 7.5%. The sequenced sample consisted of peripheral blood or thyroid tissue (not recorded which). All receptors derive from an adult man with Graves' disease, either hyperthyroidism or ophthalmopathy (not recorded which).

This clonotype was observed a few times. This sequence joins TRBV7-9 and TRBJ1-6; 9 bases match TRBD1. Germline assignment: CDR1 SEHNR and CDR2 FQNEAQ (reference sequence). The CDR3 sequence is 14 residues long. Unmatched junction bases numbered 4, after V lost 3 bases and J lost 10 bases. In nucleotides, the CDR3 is TGTGCCAGCAGCTTCCGGGACAGGGTCTCACCCCTCCACTTT. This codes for CASSFRDRVSPLHF.

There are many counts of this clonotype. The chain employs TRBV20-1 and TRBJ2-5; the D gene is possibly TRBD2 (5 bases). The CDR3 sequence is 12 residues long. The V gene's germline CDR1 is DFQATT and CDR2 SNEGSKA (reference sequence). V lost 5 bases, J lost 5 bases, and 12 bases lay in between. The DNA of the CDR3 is TGCAGTGCTGGGAGCGGTGGGGAGACCCAGTACTTC. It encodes CSAGSGGETQYF.

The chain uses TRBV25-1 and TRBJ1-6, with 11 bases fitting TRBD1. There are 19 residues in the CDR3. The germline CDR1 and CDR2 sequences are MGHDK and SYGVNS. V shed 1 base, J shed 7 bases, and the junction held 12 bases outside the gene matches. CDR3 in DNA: TGTGCCAGCAGTGAATGGGGGACAGGGGGATCTAGTGAGAATTCACCCCTCCACTTT. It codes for CASSEWGTGGSSENSPLHF.

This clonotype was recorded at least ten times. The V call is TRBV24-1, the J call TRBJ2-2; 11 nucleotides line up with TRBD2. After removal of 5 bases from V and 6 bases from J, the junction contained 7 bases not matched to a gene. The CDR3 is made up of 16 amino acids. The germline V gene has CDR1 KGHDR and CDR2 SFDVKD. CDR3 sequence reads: CATSGVTSGTAGELFF. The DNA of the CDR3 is TGTGCCACCAGTGGCGTGACTAGCGGGACGGCCGGGGAGCTGTTTTTT.

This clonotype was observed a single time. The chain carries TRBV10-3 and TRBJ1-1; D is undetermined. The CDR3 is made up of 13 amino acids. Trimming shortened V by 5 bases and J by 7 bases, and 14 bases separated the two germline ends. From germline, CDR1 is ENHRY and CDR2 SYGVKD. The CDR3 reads CAISYSSGLEAFF. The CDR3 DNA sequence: TGTGCCATCAGTTACTCGAGTGGCCTTGAAGCTTTCTTT.

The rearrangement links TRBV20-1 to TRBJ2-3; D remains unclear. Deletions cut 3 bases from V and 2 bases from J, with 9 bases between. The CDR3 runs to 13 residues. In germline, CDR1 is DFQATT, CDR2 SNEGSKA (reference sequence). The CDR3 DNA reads TGCAGTGCTAGCGACTCACCCACAGATACGCAGTATTTT. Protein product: CSASDSPTDTQYF.

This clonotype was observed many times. Written as DNA, the CDR3 is TGTGCCAGCAGGCGGGACAGGGGAAATGAAAAACTGTTTTTT. Its protein product is CASRRDRGNEKLFF. The rearrangement uses TRBV2 and TRBJ1-4; the match to TRBD1 covers 10 bases. The length of the CDR3 is 14 residues. J was trimmed by 5 bases and V by 6 bases; bases with no gene match: 3. In germline, CDR1 is SNHLY, CDR2 FYNNEI.

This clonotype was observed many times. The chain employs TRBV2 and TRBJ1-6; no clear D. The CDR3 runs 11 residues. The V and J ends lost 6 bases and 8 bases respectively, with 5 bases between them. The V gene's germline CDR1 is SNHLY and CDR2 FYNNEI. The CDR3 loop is CASRMDSPLHF. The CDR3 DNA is TGTGCCAGCAGAATGGATTCACCCCTCCACTTT.

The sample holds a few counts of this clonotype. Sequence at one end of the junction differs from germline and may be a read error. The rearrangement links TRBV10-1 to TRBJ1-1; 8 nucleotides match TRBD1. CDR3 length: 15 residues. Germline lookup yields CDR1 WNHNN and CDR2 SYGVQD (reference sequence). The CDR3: CASSRGQGAITEAFF. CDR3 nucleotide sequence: TGTGCCAGCAGCCGCGGCCAGGGGGCAATCACTGAAGCTTTCTTT.

CDR3 nucleotide sequence: TGTGCCAGCAGTGCTAAGGACAGTCTCCACTCCTATAATTCACCCCTCCACTTT. Its protein is CASSAKDSLHSYNSPLHF. The chain has TRBV25-1 and TRBJ1-6, with a tentative D call TRBD1 (6 bases). The CDR3 is 18 residues long. Germline V gene data show CDR1 as MGHDK and CDR2 as SYGVNS. Trimming stripped 4 bases from V and 0 bases from J, with 16 bases between.

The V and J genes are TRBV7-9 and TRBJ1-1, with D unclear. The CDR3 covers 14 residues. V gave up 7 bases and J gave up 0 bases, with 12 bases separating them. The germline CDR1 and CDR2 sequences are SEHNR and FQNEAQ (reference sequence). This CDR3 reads CASTTDGMNTEAFF. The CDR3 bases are TGTGCCAGCACCACTGACGGGATGAACACTGAAGCTTTCTTT.

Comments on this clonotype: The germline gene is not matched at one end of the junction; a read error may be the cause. Written as DNA, the CDR3 is TGTGTCAGCTCACTGCGAGGGGGAGATTCACCCCTCCACTTT. Amino acids: CVSSLRGGDSPLHF. This sequence joins TRBV7-8 and TRBJ1-6; possibly TRBD1 for D (6 bases). The CDR3 is 14 amino acids. Germline V CDR1 and CDR2: SGHVS, FQNEAQ.

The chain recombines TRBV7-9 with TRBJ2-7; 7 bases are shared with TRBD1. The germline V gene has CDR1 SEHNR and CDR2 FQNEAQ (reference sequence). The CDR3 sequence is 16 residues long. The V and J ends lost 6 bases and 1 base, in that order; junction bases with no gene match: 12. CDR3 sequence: CASSASRDSFSYEQYF. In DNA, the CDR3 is TGTGCCAGCAGTGCCAGCCGGGACAGTTTTTCCTACGAGCAGTACTTC. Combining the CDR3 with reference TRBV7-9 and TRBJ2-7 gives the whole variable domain DTGVSQNPRHKITKRGQNVTFRCDPISEHNRLYWYRQTLGQGPEFLTYFQNEAQLEKSRLLSDRFSAERPKGSFSTLEIQRTEQGDSAMYLCASSASRDSFSYEQYFGPGTRLTVT.

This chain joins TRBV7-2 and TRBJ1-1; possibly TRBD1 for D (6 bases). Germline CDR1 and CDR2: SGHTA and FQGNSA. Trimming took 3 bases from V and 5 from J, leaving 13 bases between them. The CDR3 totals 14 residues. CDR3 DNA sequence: TGTGCCAGCAGCTTTTGGGGGCTGCGGACTGAAGCTTTCTTT. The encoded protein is CASSFWGLRTEAFF.

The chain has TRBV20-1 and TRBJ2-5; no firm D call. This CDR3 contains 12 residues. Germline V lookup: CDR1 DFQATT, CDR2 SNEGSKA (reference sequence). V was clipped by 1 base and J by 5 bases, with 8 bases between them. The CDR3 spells CSARVARETQYF. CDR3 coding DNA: TGCAGTGCTAGAGTCGCGCGGGAGACCCAGTACTTC.

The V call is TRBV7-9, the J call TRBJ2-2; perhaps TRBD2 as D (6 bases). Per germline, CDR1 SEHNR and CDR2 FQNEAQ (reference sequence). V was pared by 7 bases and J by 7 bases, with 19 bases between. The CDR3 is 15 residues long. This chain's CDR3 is CASNLGSGLGGELFF. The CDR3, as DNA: TGTGCCAGCAACCTGGGGAGCGGGTTGGGCGGGGAGCTGTTTTTT.

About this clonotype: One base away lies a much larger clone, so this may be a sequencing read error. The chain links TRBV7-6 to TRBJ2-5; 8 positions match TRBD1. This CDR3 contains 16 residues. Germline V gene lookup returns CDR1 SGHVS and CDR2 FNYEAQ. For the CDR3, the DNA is TGTGCCAGCAGCCATATCTCGAGGACAGGGCGAGAGACCCAGTGCTTC. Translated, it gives CASSHISRTGRETQCF. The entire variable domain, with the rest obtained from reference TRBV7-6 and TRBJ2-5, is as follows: GAGVSQSPRYKVTKRGQDVALRCDPISGHVSLYWYRQALGQGPEFLTYFNYEAQQDKSGLPNDRFSAERPEGSISTLTIQRTEQRDSAMYRCASSHISRTGRETQCFGPGTRLLVL.

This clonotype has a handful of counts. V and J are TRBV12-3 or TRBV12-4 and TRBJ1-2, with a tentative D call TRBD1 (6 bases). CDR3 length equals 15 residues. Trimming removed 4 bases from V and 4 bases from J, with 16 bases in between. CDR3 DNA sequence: TGTGCCAGCAGTTCAAGGAGGGGGTCTGTCTATGGCTACACCTTC. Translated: CASSSRRGSVYGYTF.

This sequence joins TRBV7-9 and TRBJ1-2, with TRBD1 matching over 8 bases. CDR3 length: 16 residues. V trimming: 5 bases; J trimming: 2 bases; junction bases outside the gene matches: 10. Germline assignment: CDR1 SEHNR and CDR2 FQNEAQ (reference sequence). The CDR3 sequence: CASSRHGQGINYGYTF. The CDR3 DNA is TGTGCCAGCAGCAGGCATGGACAGGGTATAAACTATGGCTACACCTTC.

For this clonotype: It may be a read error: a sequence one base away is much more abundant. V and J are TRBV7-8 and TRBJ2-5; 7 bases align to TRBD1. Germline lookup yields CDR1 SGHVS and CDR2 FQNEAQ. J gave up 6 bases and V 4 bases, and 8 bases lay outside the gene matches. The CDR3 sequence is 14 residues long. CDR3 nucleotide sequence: TGTGCCAGCAGCTCCCAAACAGGGGCGAAGACCCAGTACTTC. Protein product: CASSSQTGAKTQYF.

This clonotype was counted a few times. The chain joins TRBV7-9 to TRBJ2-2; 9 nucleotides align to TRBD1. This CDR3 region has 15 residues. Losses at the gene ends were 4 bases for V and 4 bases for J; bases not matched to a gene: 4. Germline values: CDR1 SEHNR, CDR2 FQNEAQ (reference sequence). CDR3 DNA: TGTGCCAGCAGCTATATGGACAGGGGCACCGGGGAGCTGTTTTTT. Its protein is CASSYMDRGTGELFF.

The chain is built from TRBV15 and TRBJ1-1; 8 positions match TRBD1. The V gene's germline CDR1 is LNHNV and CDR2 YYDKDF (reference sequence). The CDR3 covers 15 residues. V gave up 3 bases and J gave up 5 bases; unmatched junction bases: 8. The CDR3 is CATSRDRDVGTEAFF. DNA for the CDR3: TGTGCCACCAGCAGGGACAGGGATGTAGGGACTGAAGCTTTCTTT.

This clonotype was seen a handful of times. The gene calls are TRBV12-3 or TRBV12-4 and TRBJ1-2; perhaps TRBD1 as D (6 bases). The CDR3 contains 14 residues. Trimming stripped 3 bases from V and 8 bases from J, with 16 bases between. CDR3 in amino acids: CASSFLGHRDGYTF. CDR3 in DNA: TGTGCCAGCAGTTTCCTAGGGCACAGGGACGGCTACACCTTC.